This TCR beta chain is from a study of blood T cell repertoires in COVID-19. About the research overall: Some COVID-19 samples were acute and others convalescent; all came from the United States, Italy and Spain. Nucleic acid was either cDNA or gDNA, and it came from T cells, B-cell-depleted T cells, or PBMCs.

CDR3 length: 16 residues. In germline, CDR1 is SGHNT, CDR2 YYREEE (reference sequence). With V trimmed by 2 bases and J by 4 bases, 11 bases remained unmatched. Using immunoSEQ multiplex PCR, the repertoire was profiled, and TCRdb retains in-frame clones only, with some absent. The profile shows some 180,000 clones, around four fifths of them singletons. This clone was seen just once. The sequencing sample was made of peripheral blood. This sequence was found in a woman in her 70s who had recovered from COVID-19. The V and J genes are TRBV5-4 and TRBJ1-1; 7 nucleotides align to TRBD1. DNA of the CDR3: TGTGCCAGCAGCTTTGGACAGGCCCCAGGGGGCACTGAAGCTTTCTTT. Translating it yields CASSFGQAPGGTEAFF.